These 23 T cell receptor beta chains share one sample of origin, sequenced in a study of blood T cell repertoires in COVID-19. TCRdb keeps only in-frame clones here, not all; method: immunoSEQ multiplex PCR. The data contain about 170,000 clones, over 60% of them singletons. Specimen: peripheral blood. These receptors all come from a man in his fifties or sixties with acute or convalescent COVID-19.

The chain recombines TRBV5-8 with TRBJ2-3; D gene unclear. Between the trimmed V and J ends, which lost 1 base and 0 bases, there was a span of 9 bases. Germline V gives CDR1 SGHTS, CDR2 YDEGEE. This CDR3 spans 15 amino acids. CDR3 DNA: TGTGCCAGCAGCTTGTCGCTTCTAAGCACAGATACGCAGTATTTT. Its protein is CASSLSLLSTDTQYF.

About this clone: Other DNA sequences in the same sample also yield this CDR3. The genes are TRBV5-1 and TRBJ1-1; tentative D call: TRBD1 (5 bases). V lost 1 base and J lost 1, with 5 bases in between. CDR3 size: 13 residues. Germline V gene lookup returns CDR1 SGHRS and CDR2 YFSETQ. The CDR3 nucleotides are TGCGCCAGCAGCTTGAGGGGGAACACTGAAGCTTTCTTT. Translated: CASSLRGNTEAFF.

The CDR3 coding sequence is TGTGCCAGCAGTGTTGGACAGGGGGCTTACGAGCAGTACTTC. Protein product: CASSVGQGAYEQYF. The chain uses TRBV27 and TRBJ2-7; TRBD1 aligns across 11 bases. The V gene's germline CDR1 is MNHEY and CDR2 SMNVEV (reference sequence). J was trimmed by 4 bases and V by 5 bases; bases with no gene match: 4. This CDR3 comprises 14 residues.

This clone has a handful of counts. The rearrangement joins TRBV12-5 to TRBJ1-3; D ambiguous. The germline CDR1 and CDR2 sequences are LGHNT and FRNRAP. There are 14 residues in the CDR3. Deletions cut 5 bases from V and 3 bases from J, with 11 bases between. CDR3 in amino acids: CASGPQLIGNTIYF. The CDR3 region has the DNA TGTGCTAGTGGTCCCCAGTTAATTGGAAACACCATATATTTT. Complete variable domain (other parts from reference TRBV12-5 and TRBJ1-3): DARVTQTPRHKVTEMGQEVTMRCQPILGHNTVFWYRQTMMQGLELLAYFRNRAPLDDSGMPKDRFSAEMPDATLATLKIQPSEPRDSAVYFCASGPQLIGNTIYFGEGSWLTVV.

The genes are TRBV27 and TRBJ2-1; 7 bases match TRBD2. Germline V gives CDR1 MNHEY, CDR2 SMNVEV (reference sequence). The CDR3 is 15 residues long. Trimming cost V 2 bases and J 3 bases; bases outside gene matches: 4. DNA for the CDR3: TGTGCCAGCAGTTTACAGGGAGGGGACTACAATGAGCAGTTCTTC. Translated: CASSLQGGDYNEQFF.

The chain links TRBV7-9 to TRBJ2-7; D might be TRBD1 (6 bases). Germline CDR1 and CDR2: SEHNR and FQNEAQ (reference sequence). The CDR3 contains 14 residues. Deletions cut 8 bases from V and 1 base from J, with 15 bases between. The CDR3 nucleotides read TGTGCCAGCGGCGTAACAGGACAGTCCTACGAGCAGTACTTC. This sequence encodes CASGVTGQSYEQYF.

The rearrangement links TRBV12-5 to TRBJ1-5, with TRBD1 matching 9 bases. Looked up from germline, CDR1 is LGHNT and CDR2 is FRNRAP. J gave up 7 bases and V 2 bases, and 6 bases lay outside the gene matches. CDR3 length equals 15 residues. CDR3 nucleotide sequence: TGTGCTAGTGGTTTGACGGGACAGGGAGGGCAGCCCCAGCATTTT. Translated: CASGLTGQGGQPQHF.

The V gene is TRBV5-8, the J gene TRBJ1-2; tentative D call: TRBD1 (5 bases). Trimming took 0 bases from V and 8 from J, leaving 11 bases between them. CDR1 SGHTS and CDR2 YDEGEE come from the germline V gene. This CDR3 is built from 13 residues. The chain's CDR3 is CASSLGGWNGYTF. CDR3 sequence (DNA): TGTGCCAGCAGCTTGGGGGGCTGGAACGGCTACACCTTC.

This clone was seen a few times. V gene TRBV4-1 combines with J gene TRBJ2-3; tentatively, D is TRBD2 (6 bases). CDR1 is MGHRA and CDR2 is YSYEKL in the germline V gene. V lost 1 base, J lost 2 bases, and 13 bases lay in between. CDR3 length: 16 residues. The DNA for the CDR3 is TGCGCCAGCAGCCAAGGTGGTAGCGGCCTCACAGATACGCAGTATTTT. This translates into CASSQGGSGLTDTQYF.

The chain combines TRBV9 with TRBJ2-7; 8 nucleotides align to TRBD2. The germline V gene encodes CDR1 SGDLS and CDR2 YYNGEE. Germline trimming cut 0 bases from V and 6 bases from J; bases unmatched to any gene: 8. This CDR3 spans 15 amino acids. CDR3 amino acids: CASSVAHQRGSEQYF. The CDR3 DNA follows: TGTGCCAGCAGCGTAGCTCACCAGCGGGGGTCCGAGCAGTACTTC.

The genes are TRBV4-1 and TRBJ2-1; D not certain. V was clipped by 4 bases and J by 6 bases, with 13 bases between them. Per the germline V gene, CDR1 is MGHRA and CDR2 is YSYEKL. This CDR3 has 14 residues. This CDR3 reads CASSRLRESNEQFF. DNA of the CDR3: TGCGCCAGCAGCCGGTTGCGAGAGTCCAATGAGCAGTTCTTC.

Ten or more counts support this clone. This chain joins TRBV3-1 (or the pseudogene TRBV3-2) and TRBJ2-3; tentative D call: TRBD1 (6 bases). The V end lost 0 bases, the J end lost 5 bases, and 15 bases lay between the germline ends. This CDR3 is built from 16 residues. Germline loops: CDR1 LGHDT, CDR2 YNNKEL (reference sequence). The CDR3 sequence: CASSQETGKVGDTQYF. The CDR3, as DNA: TGTGCCAGCAGCCAAGAAACAGGGAAGGTTGGAGATACGCAGTATTTT.

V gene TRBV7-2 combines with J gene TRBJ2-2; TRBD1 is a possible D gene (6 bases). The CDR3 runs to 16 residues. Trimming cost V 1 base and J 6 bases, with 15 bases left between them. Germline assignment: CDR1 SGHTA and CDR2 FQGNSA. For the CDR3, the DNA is TGTGCCAGCAGCTTAGAACCAGGGGTCGTATCCGGGGAGCTGTTTTTT. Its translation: CASSLEPGVVSGELFF.

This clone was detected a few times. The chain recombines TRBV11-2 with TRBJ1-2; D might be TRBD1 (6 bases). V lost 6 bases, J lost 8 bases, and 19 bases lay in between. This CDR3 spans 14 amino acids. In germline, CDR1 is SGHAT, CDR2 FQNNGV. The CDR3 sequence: CASSLIEAGGGYTF. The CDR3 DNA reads TGTGCCAGCAGTCTTATAGAGGCGGGGGGCGGCTACACCTTC. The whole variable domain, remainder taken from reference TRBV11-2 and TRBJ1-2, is EAGVAQSPRYKIIEKRQSVAFWCNPISGHATLYWYQQILGQGPKLLIQFQNNGVVDDSQLPKDRFSAERLKGVDSTLKIQPAKLEDSAVYLCASSLIEAGGGYTFGSGTRLTVV.

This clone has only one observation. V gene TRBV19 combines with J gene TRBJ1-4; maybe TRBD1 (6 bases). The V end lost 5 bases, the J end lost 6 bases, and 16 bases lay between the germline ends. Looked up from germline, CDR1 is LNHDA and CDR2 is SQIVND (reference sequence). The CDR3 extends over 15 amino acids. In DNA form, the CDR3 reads TGTGCCAGTAGTCCAAGACAGGACGCGGATGAAAAACTGTTTTTT. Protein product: CASSPRQDADEKLFF.

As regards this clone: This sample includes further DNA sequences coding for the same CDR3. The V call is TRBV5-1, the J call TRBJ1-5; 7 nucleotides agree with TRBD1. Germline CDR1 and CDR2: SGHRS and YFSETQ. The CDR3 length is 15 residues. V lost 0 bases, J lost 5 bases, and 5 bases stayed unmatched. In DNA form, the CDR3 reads TGCGCCAGCAGCTTGGGCGGGACAGCAGATCAGCCCCAGCATTTT. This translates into CASSLGGTADQPQHF.

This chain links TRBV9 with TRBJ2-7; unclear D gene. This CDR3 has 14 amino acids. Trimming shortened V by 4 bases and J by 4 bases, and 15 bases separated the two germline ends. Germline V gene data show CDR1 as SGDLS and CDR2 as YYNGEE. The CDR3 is CASSSRLSGYEQYF. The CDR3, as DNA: TGTGCCAGCAGCTCCAGGTTGAGTGGTTACGAGCAGTACTTC.

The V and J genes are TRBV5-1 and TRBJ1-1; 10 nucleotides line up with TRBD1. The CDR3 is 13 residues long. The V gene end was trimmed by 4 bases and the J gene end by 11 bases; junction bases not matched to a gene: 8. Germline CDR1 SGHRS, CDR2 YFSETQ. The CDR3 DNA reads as TGCGCCAGCAGCCCGGGACAGGGGCAAGGGGCTTTCTTT. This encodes CASSPGQGQGAFF.

CDR3 residues: CASSLRQGPNYNSPLHF. CDR3 bases: TGTGCCAGCAGTTTAAGACAGGGTCCCAACTATAATTCACCCCTCCACTTT. This chain uses TRBV27 with TRBJ1-6; 7 bases fit TRBD1. V lost 2 bases, J lost 3 bases, and 7 bases stayed unmatched. This CDR3 has 17 residues. Per germline, CDR1 MNHEY and CDR2 SMNVEV (reference sequence).

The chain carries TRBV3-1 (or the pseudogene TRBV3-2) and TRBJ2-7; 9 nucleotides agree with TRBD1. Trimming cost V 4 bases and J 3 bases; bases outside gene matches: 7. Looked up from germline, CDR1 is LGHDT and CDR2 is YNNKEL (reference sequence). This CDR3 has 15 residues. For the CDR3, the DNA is TGTGCCAGCAGCCCGAACCGACAGGGGGGCTACGAGCAGTACTTC. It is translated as CASSPNRQGGYEQYF.

In DNA, the CDR3 is TGTGCCAGCAGCGCTCTGTTGAGCTCTGGGGCCAACGTCCTGACTTTC. Translating gives CASSALLSSGANVLTF. J is TRBJ2-6 and V is TRBV7-8; D unclear. The length of the CDR3 is 16 residues. The germline V and J ends were trimmed by 5 bases and 0 bases, with 11 bases remaining between them. CDR1 and CDR2 from the germline V gene are SGHVS and FQNEAQ.

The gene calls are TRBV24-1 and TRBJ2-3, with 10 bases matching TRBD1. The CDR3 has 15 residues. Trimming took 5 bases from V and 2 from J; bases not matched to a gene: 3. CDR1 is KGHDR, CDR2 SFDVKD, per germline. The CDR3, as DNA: TGTGCCACCAGTGGACAGGGGGCCTCCACAGATACGCAGTATTTT. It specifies CATSGQGASTDTQYF.

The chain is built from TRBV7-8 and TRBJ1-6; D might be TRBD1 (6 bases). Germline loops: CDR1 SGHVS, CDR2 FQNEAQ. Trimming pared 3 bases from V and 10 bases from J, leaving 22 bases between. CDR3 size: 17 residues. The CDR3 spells CASSFVQGPHTGSPLHF. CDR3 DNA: TGTGCCAGCAGCTTCGTGCAGGGGCCCCACACAGGATCACCCCTCCACTTT.